This T cell receptor beta chain was observed in a study of blood T cell repertoires in COVID-19. The overall study: COVID-19 samples, acute and convalescent, were from the United States, Italy and Spain. PBMCs, B-cell-depleted T cells, or T cells provided the cDNA or gDNA that made up the material.

Patients in Seattle were enrolled during active infection, then followed longitudinally. In the original analysis: Amplified reference gene primers provided the basis for estimating nucleated cell counts. TCRdb's copy holds only in-frame clones and misses some; the assay was immunoSEQ multiplex PCR. From that table come the V and J calls and clone size; the DNA was used to work out D and trimming. The table has more than 200,000 clones, 84% seen once. The CDR3 covers 15 residues. Germline CDR1 LNHDA, CDR2 SQIVND (reference sequence). V was trimmed by 2 bases and J by 8 bases, leaving 17 bases between them.

The chain is built from TRBV19 and TRBJ2-3; tentatively, D is TRBD1 (6 bases). The origin of this receptor is a woman older than 75 with COVID-19, enrolled during active disease. The sample taken for sequencing was peripheral blood. CDR3 sequence: CASSIYSEDRATQYF. The DNA for the CDR3 is TGTGCCAGTAGTATATATTCAGAGGACAGAGCTACGCAGTATTTT.